This TCR beta chain is drawn from a study of cytomegalovirus exposure and HLA in healthy donors. Study-level points and caveats: Analyses of presence/absence relied on an assumption of roughly uniform sequencing depth across donors. The study recorded 150 to 200 TCR beta chains that were cytomegalovirus-associated.

Comment on this clone: As yet, its antigen is unknown.

Per germline, CDR1 SEHNR and CDR2 FQNEAQ (reference sequence). V gave up 7 bases and J gave up 4 bases, with 9 bases separating them. The CDR3 length is 12 residues. These donors, healthy bone marrow donors, were studied. Primers included in the PCR were 60 Vbeta and 13 Jbeta primers. Profiling relied on immunoSEQ multiplex PCR, and the TCRdb table lists in-frame clones only, not all of them. The table shows about 190,000 clones, with 75% to 90% occurring only once. The chain joins TRBV7-9 to TRBJ2-3; TRBD2 might be the D (5 bases). The material sequenced was PBMCs. The TCR originated in a man aged 40-55 years in good health and CMV-seropositive. The CDR3 loop reads CASNPEADTQYF. The DNA for the CDR3 is TGTGCCAGCAATCCGGAGGCAGATACGCAGTATTTT.